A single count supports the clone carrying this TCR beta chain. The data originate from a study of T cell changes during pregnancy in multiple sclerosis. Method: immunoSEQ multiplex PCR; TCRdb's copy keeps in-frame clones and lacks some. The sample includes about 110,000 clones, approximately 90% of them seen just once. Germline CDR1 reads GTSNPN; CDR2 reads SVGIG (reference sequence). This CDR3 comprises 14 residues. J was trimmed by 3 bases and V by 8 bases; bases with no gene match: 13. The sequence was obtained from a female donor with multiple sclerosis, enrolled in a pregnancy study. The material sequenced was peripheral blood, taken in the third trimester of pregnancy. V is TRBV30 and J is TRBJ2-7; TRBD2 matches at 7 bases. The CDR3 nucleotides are TGTGCCGCGAGGGAAGGGGCGGGGGACTACGAGCAGTACTTC. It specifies CAAREGAGDYEQYF.